The TCR beta chain under discussion was sequenced for a study of CD8+CD57+ T cells in acquired aplastic anemia. Study as a whole: An average of approximately 3.2 ug of DNA was obtained from sorted CD4+ and CD8+ cells.

Genomic DNA constituted the template upon which TCR beta VDJ and CDR3 profiling was performed. TCRdb re-called the reads through MiXCR, storing one row per CDR3 protein. The table lists about 68,000 distinct CDR3 sequences, roughly half of them singletons. Trimming shortened V by 3 bases and J by 4 bases, and 10 bases separated the two germline ends. The length of the CDR3 is 13 residues. The germline V gene has CDR1 SGHTA and CDR2 FQGNSA. This clonotype was picked up a small number of times. The receptor was derived from a human donor in good health, serving as a control. Source material: sorted CD4+, CD8+, or CD8+CD57+ T cells (not recorded which) from PBMCs. The chain recombines TRBV7-2 with TRBJ2-7, with TRBD2 as a possible D gene (6 bases). This CDR3 reads CASSLGGGYEQYV. CDR3 nucleotides: TGTGCCAGCAGCTTGGGGGGAGGTTACGAGCAGTACGTC.